The table lists the clone carrying this TCR beta chain with a few counts. The sample is drawn from a study of blood T cell repertoires in COVID-19. The overall study: Acute and convalescent COVID-19 specimens originated in the United States, Italy and Spain.

This table comes from immunoSEQ multiplex PCR, and its TCRdb copy is limited to in-frame clones, with some not included. The sample includes a few hundred thousand clones, about 88% of them seen just once. The length of the CDR3 is 15 residues. The V and J ends lost 4 bases and 11 bases respectively, with 23 bases between them. CDR1 is MGHRA and CDR2 is YSYEKL in the germline V gene. The chain uses TRBV4-1 and TRBJ1-1; D uncertain. The TCR comes from a man aged 45-65 years who had recovered from COVID-19. Sequenced input: peripheral blood. CDR3 in amino acids: CASSLKSPPDREAFF. The CDR3 DNA reads as TGCGCCAGCAGCCTGAAAAGCCCTCCGGACCGGGAGGCTTTCTTT.